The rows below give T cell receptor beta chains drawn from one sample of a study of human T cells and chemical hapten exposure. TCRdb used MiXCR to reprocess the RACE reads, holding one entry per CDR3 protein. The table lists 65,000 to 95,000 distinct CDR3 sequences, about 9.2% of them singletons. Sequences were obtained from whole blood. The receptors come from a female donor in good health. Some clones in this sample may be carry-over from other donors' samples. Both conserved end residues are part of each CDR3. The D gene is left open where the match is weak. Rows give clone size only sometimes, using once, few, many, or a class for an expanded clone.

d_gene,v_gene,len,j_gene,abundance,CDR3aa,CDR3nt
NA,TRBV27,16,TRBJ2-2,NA,CASSLSWTVNTGELFF,TGTGCCAGCAGTTTATCCTGGACGGTTAACACCGGGGAGCTGTTTTTT
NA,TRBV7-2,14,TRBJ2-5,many,CASSLLDIGETQYF,TGTGCCAGCAGCTTGTTGGATATTGGAGAGACCCAGTACTTC
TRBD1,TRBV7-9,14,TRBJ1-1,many,CASSLTGGSIEAFF,TGTGCCAGCAGCTTAACAGGGGGTAGTATTGAAGCTTTCTTT
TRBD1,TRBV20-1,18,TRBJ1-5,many,CSALRTTAGTGAGQPQHF,TGCAGTGCTTTAAGGACAACCGCCGGGACAGGGGCAGGACAGCCCCAGCATTTT
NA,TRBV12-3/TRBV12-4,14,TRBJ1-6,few,CASSLRTGYSPLHF,TGTGCCAGCAGTTTAAGGACGGGTTACTCACCCCTCCACTTT
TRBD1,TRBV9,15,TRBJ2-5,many,CASSLGQGVQETQYF,TGTGCCAGCAGCCTAGGACAGGGGGTCCAAGAGACCCAGTACTTC
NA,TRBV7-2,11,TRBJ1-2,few,CASSLFDGYTF,TGTGCCAGCAGCCTGTTTGATGGCTACACCTTC
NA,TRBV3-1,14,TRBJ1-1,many,CASSQDRVHTEAFF,TGTGCCAGCAGCCAAGACCGGGTCCACACTGAAGCTTTCTTT
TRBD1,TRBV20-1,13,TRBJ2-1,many,CSARPGQGYEQFF,TGCAGTGCTAGACCGGGACAGGGTTATGAGCAGTTCTTC
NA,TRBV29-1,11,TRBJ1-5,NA,CSGGGNQPQHF,TGCAGCGGTGGGGGCAATCAGCCCCAGCATTTT
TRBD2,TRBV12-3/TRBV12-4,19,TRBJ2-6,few,CASTPRRGGLRSGANVLTF,TGTGCCAGCACCCCCCGCCGGGGGGGCCTCCGCTCTGGGGCCAACGTCCTGACTTTC
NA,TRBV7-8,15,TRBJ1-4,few,CASTTLGATNEKLFF,TGTGCCAGCACTACATTGGGTGCAACTAATGAAAAACTGTTTTTT